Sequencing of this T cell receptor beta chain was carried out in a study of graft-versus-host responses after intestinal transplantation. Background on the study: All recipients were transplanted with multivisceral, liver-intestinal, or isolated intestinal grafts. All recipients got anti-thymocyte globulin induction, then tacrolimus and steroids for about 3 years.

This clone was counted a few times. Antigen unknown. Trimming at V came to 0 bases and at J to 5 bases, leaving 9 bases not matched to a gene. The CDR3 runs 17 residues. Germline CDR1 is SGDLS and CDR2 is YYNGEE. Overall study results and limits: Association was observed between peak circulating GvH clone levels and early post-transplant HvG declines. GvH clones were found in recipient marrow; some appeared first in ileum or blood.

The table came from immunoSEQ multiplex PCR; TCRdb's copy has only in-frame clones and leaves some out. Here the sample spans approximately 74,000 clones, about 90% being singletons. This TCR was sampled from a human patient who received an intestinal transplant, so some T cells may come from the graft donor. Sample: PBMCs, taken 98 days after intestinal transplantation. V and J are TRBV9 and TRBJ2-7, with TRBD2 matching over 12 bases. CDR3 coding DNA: TGTGCCAGCAGCGTAGAGACTAGCGGGGGAACAACTAACGAGCAGTACTTC. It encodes CASSVETSGGTTNEQYF.